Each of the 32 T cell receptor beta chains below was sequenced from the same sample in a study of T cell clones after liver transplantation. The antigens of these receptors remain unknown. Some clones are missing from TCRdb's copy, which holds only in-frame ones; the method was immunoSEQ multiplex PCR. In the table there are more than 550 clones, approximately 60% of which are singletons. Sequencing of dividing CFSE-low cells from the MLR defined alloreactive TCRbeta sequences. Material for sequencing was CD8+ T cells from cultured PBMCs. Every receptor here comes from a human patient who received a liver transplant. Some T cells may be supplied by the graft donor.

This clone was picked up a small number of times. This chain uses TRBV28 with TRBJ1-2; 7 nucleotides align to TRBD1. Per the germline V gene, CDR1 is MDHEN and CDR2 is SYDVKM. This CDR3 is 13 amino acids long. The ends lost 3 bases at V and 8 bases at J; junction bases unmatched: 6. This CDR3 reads CASSLLDREGYTF. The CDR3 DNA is TGTGCCAGCAGTTTGTTAGACAGGGAAGGCTACACCTTC.

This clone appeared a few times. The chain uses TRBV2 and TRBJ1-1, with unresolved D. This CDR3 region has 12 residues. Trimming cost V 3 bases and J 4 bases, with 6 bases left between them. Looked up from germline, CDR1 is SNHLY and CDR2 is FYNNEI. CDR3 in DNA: TGTGCCAGCAGTGATGAGATCACTGAAGCTTTCTTT. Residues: CASSDEITEAFF.

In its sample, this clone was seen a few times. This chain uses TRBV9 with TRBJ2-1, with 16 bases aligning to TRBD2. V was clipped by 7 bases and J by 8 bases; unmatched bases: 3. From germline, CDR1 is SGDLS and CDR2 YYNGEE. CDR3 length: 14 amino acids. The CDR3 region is CASSGTSGRDEQFF. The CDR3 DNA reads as TGTGCCAGCTCCGGGACTAGCGGGAGGGATGAGCAGTTCTTC.

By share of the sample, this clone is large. Here the CDR3 DNA reads TGTGCCAGCAGCTTCGGAGCTAACTATGGCTACACCTTC. This encodes CASSFGANYGYTF. The V and J genes are TRBV7-9 and TRBJ1-2; no reliable D call. The length of the CDR3 is 13 residues. V shed 3 bases and J shed 0 bases, with 5 bases lying between them. Germline CDR1 and CDR2: SEHNR and FQNEAQ (reference sequence).

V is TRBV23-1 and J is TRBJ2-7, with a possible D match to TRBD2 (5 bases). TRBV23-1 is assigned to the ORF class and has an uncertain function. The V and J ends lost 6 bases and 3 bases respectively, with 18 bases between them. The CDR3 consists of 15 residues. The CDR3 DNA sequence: TGCGCCAGCAGCCTAAGCAACAGCGGCGACTACGAGCAGTACTTC. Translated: CASSLSNSGDYEQYF.

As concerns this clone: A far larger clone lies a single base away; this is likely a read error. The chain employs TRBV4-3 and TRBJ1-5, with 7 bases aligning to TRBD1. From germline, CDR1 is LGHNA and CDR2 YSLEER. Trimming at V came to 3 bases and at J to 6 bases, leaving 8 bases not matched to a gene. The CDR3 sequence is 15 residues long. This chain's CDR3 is CASSQDVGQLQPQHF. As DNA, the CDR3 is TGCGCCAGCAGCCAGGACGTGGGACAGCTTCAGCCCCAGCATTTT.

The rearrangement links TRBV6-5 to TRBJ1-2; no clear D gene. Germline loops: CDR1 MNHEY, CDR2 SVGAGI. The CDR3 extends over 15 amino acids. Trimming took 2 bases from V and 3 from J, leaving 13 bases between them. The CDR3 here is CASSYGGGSYYGYTF. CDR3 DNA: TGTGCCAGCAGTTACGGTGGTGGATCGTACTATGGCTACACCTTC.

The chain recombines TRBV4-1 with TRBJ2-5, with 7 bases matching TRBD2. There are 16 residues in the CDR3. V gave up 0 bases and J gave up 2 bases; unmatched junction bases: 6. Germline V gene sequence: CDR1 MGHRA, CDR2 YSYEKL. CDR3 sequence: CASSQEGLTPQETQYF. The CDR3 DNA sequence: TGCGCCAGCAGCCAAGAGGGACTAACCCCGCAAGAGACCCAGTACTTC.

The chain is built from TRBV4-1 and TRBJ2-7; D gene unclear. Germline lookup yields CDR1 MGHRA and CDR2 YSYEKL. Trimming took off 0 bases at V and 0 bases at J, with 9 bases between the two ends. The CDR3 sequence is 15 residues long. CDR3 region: CASSQDSSLSYEQYF. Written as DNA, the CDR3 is TGCGCCAGCAGCCAAGACTCCTCACTCTCCTACGAGCAGTACTTC.

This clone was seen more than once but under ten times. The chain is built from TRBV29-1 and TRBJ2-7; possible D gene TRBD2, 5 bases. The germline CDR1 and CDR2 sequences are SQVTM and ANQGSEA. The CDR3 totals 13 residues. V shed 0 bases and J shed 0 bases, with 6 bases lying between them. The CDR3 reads CSVEDGDSYEQYF. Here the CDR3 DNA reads TGCAGCGTTGAAGACGGGGACTCCTACGAGCAGTACTTC.

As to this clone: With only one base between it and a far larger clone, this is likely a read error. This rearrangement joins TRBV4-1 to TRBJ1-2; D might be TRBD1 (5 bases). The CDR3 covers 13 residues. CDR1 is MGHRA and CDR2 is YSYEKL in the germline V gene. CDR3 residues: CASSQDDSYVYTF. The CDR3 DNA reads TGCGCCAGCAGCCAAGACGACAGCTATGTCTACACCTTC.

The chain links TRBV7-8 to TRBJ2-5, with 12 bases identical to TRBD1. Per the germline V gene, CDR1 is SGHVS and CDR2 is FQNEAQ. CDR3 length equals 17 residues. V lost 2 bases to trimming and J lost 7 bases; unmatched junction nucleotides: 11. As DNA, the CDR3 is TGTGCCAGCAGCTTAACGGGGACAGGGGGCGAATTCGGGACCCAGTACTTC. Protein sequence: CASSLTGTGGEFGTQYF.

For the CDR3, the DNA is TGTGCCAGCAGTCCCGAACCACTAGCGGGAATAACAGATACGCAGTATTTT. It codes for CASSPEPLAGITDTQYF. The chain carries TRBV28 and TRBJ2-3; 10 bases line up with TRBD2. The germline gives CDR1 MDHEN, CDR2 SYDVKM. This CDR3 is built from 17 residues. The ends lost 5 bases at V and 3 bases at J; junction bases unmatched: 11.

The CDR3 loop is CASSPGQGSRETQYF. The CDR3 bases are TGTGCCAGCAGTCCAGGACAGGGCTCTCGGGAGACCCAGTACTTC. The chain carries TRBV27 and TRBJ2-5; 8 bases agree with TRBD1. This CDR3 contains 15 residues. V shed 5 bases, J shed 5 bases, and the junction held 10 bases outside the gene matches. Germline CDR1 is MNHEY and CDR2 is SMNVEV (reference sequence).

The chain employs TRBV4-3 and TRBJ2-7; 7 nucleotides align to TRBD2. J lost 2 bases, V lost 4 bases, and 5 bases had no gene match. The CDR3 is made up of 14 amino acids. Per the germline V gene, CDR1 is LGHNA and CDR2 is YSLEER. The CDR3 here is CASSPVTSTYEQYF. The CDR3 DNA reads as TGCGCCAGCAGCCCAGTGACTAGCACCTACGAGCAGTACTTC.

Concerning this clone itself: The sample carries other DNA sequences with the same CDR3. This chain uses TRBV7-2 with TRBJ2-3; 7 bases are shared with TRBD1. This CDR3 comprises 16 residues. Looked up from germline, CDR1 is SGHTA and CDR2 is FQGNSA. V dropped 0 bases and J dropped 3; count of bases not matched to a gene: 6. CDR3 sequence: CASSLARQGLTDTQYF. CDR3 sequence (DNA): TGTGCCAGCAGCTTAGCGAGACAGGGTTTAACAGATACGCAGTATTTT.

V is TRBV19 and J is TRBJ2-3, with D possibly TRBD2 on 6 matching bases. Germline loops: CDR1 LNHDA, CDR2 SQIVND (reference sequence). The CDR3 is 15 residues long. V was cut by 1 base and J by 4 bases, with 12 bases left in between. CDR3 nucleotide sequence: TGTGCCAGTAGTATAGGCGGGAAGACCGCAGATACGCAGTATTTT. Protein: CASSIGGKTADTQYF. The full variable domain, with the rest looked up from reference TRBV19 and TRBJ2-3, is DGGITQSPKYLFRKEGQNVTLSCEQNLNHDAMYWYRQDPGQGLRLIYYSQIVNDFQKGDIAEGYSVSREKKESFPLTVTSAQKNPTAFYLCASSIGGKTADTQYFGPGTRLTVL.

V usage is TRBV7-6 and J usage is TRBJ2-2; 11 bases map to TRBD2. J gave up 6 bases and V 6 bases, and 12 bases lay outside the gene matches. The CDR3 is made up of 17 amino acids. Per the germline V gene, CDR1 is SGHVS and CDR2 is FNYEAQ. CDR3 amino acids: CASSRVAGGPNAGELFF. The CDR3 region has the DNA TGTGCCAGCAGTCGGGTAGCGGGAGGGCCTAATGCCGGGGAGCTGTTTTTT.

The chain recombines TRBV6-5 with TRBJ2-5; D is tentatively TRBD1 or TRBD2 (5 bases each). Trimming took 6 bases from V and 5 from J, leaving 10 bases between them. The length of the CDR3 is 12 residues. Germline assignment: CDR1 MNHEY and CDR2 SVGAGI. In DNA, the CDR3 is TGTGCCAGCAGACGGGGCTACGAGACCCAGTACTTC. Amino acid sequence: CASRRGYETQYF.

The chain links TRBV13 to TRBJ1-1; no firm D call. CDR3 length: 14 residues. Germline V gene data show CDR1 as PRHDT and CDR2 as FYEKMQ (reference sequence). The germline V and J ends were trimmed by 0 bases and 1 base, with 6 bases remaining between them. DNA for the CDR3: TGTGCCAGCAGCTTAGGTTTGGGGAACACTGAAGCTTTCTTT. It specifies CASSLGLGNTEAFF. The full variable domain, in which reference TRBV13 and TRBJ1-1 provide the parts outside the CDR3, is AAGVIQSPRHLIKEKRETATLKCYPIPRHDTVYWYQQGPGQDPQFLISFYEKMQSDKGSIPDRFSAQQFSDYHSELNMSSLELGDSALYFCASSLGLGNTEAFFGQGTRLTVV.

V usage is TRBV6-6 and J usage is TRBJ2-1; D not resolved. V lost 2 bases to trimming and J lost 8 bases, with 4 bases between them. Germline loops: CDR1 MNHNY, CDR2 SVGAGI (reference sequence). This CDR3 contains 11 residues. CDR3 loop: CASSYPDEQFF. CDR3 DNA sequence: TGTGCCAGCAGTTACCCGGATGAGCAGTTCTTC.

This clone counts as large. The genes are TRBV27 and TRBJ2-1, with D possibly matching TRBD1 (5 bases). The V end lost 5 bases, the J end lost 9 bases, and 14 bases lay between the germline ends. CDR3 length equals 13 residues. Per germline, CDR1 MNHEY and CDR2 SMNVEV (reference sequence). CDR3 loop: CASSPLDSGEQFF. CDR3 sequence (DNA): TGTGCCAGCAGTCCATTAGACAGTGGTGAGCAGTTCTTC.

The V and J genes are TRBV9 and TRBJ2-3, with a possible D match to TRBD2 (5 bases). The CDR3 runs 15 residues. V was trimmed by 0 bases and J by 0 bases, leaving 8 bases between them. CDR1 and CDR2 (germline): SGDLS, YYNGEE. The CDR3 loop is CASSVDGLSTDTQYF. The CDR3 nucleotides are TGTGCCAGCAGCGTAGACGGACTTAGCACAGATACGCAGTATTTT.

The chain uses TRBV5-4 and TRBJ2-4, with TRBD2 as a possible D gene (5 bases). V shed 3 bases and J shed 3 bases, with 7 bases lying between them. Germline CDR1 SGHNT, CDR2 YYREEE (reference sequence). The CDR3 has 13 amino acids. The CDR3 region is CASSSGIKNIQYF. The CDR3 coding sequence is TGTGCCAGCAGCTCGGGGATCAAAAACATTCAGTACTTC.

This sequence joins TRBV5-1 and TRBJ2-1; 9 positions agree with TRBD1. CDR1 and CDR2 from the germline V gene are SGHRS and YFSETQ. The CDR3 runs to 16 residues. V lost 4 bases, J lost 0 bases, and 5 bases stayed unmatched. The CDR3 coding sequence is TGCGCCAGCAGCCCGGGACAGGGCGGCTCCTACAATGAGCAGTTCTTC. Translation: CASSPGQGGSYNEQFF.

The CDR3 sequence: CASSRQTSGGPGEQYF. CDR3 DNA sequence: TGCGCCAGCAGCCGACAGACTAGCGGGGGCCCTGGGGAGCAGTACTTC. The chain carries TRBV4-1 and TRBJ2-7, with TRBD2 matching over 12 bases. This CDR3 region has 16 residues. Looked up from germline, CDR1 is MGHRA and CDR2 is YSYEKL. Germline trimming cut 4 bases from V and 7 bases from J; bases unmatched to any gene: 11.

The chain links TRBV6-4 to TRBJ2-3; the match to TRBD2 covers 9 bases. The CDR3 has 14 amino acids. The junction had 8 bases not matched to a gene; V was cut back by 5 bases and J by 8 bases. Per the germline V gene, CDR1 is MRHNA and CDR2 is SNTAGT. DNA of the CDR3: TGTGCCAGCAGTCCAGCGGGAGGAACGAGTACGCAGTATTTT. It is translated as CASSPAGGTSTQYF.

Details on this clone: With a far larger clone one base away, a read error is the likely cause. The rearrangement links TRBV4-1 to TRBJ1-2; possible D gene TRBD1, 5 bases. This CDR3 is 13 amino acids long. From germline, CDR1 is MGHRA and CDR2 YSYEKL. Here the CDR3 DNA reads TGCTCCAGCAGCCAAGACGACAGCTATGGCTACACCTTC. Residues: CSSSQDDSYGYTF.

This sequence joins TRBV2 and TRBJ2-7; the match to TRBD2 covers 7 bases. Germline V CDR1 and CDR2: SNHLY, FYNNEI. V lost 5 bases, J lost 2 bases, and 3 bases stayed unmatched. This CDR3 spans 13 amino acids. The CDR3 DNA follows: TGTGCCAGCAGTAGCGGGGTAGCCTACGAGCAGTACTTC. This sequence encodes CASSSGVAYEQYF.

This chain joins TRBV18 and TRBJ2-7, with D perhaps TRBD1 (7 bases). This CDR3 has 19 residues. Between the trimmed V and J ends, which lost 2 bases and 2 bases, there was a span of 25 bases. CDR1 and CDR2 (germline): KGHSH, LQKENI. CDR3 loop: CASSPSLFPVQGGTYEQYF. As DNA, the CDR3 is TGTGCCAGCTCACCATCACTCTTCCCTGTGCAGGGGGGAACCTACGAGCAGTACTTC.

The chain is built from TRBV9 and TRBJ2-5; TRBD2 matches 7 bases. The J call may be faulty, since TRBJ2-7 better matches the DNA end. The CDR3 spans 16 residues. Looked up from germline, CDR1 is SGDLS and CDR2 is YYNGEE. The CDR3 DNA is TGTGCCAGCAGCGCTTATCGCGGGGAGGGCTACTACGAGCAGTACTTC. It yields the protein CASSAYRGEGYYEQYF.

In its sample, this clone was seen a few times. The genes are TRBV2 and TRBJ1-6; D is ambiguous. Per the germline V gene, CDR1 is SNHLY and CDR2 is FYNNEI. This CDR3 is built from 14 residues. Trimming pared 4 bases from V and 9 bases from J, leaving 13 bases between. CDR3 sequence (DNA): TGTGCCAGCAGTGTTGGGAAGCGTTTTTCACCCCTCCACTTT. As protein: CASSVGKRFSPLHF.